These T cell receptor beta chains were read from a single sample in a study of blood T cell repertoires in COVID-19. Some clones are missing from TCRdb's copy, which holds only in-frame ones; the method was immunoSEQ multiplex PCR. Here the sample spans roughly 27,000 clones, about 75% being singletons. What was sequenced was peripheral blood. All receptors derive from a man older than 75 with active or convalescent COVID-19. Each CDR3 is given with its conserved first and last residue. A D gene is named only where the DNA matches it firmly. The size field is filled for only some rows; it gives once, few, many or a size class.

v_gene,d_gene,abundance,j_gene,CDR3aa,CDR3nt
TRBV10-3,TRBD1,NA,TRBJ2-2,CAISDPGGVGELFF,TGTGCCATCAGTGACCCAGGGGGAGTCGGGGAGCTGTTTTTT
TRBV7-2,NA,few,TRBJ2-7,CASSLGESWKQYF,TGTGCCAGCAGCTTAGGGGAGTCTTGGAAGCAGTACTTC
TRBV6-5,NA,medium-sized,TRBJ2-7,CASSFQGYEQYF,TGTGCCAGCAGTTTCCAGGGCTACGAGCAGTACTTC
TRBV19,NA,NA,TRBJ1-2,CASSPGNHYGYTF,TGTGCCAGTAGTCCAGGAAACCACTATGGCTACACCTTC
TRBV28,TRBD2,NA,TRBJ2-7,CASRSSGSPLEQYF,TGTGCCAGCAGGTCTAGCGGGAGCCCCCTCGAGCAGTACTTC
TRBV9,NA,NA,TRBJ1-1,CASSVAGVWEKNTEAFF,TGTGCCAGCAGCGTAGCAGGGGTATGGGAAAAGAACACTGAAGCTTTCTTT
TRBV27,TRBD2,NA,TRBJ2-7,CASSTSVAGVREQYF,TGTGCCAGCAGCACATCTGTAGCGGGAGTAAGGGAGCAGTACTTC
TRBV9,NA,NA,TRBJ2-2,CASSVAGNGELFF,TGTGCCAGCAGCGTAGCAGGGAACGGGGAGCTGTTTTTT
TRBV6-2/TRBV6-3,TRBD1,NA,TRBJ2-4,CASSFLAGGGKNIQYF,TGTGCCAGCAGTTTTCTGGCAGGGGGCGGCAAAAACATTCAGTACTTC
TRBV24-1,NA,NA,TRBJ2-5,CATSSTIDGDGETQYF,TGTGCCACCAGTTCGACTATCGACGGGGATGGAGAGACCCAGTACTTC
TRBV12-3/TRBV12-4,NA,once,TRBJ1-1,CASSSMFTEAFF,TGTGCCAGCAGTTCTATGTTCACTGAAGCTTTCTTT
TRBV12-2,NA,NA,TRBJ2-7,CASRPGARPYEQYF,TGTGCAAGTCGCCCCGGCGCCAGGCCCTACGAGCAGTACTTC
TRBV19,NA,few,TRBJ2-1,CASSMGAQPYNEQFF,TGTGCCAGTAGTATGGGGGCTCAGCCCTACAATGAGCAGTTCTTC
TRBV25-1,NA,NA,TRBJ1-5,CASSVGGARSNQPQHF,TGTGCCAGCAGTGTCGGGGGGGCGAGGAGCAATCAGCCCCAGCATTTT
TRBV28,NA,NA,TRBJ1-6,CASSLWTEINSPLHF,TGTGCCAGCAGTTTGTGGACAGAAATAAATTCACCCCTCCACTTT
TRBV2,NA,few,TRBJ1-6,CASTAGLYNSPLHF,TGTGCCAGTACCGCGGGGCTCTATAATTCACCCCTCCACTTT
TRBV19,NA,NA,TRBJ1-2,CASRKTAEDYGYTF,TGTGCCAGTAGAAAGACGGCGGAGGACTATGGCTACACCTTC
TRBV2,TRBD1,NA,TRBJ1-1,CASSEGDRGRTEAFF,TGTGCCAGCAGTGAAGGGGACAGGGGGCGAACTGAAGCTTTCTTT
TRBV27,NA,NA,TRBJ1-2,CASSLGRGYGYTF,TGTGCCAGCAGTTTAGGCAGGGGCTATGGCTACACCTTC
TRBV7-2,NA,once,TRBJ1-5,CASSINRDQPQHF,TGTGCCAGCAGCATAAACAGGGATCAGCCCCAGCATTTT
TRBV28,TRBD1,NA,TRBJ2-7,CASSLFNGQGLTYEQYF,TGTGCCAGCAGTTTATTTAACGGACAGGGCCTCACCTACGAGCAGTACTTC
TRBV28,NA,NA,TRBJ1-4,CASRRTGKNEKLFF,TGTGCCAGCAGAAGAACCGGGAAGAATGAAAAACTGTTTTTT
TRBV6-1,NA,NA,TRBJ2-6,CASSELSAGSGANVLTF,TGTGCCAGCAGTGAACTAAGTGCGGGCTCTGGGGCCAACGTCCTGACTTTC
TRBV28,TRBD2,few,TRBJ2-1,CASVRGGSYNEQFF,TGTGCCAGTGTGCGGGGGGGCTCCTACAATGAGCAGTTCTTC
TRBV19,NA,NA,TRBJ2-5,CASSISSGWTQYF,TGTGCCAGTAGTATTTCCTCAGGGTGGACCCAGTACTTC
TRBV6-4,TRBD1,NA,TRBJ1-1,CASSEGPGQGGTEAFF,TGTGCCAGCAGTGAAGGACCGGGACAGGGCGGCACTGAAGCTTTCTTT
TRBV5-1,NA,NA,TRBJ2-5,CASSGGLRETQYF,TGCGCCAGCAGCGGAGGGTTAAGAGAGACCCAGTACTTC
TRBV5-4,NA,NA,TRBJ1-2,CASSLYSSNNYGYTF,TGTGCCAGCAGCTTGTACAGCTCCAATAACTATGGCTACACCTTC
TRBV7-2,NA,few,TRBJ1-1,CASSGRGYEAFF,TGTGCCAGCAGCGGCAGGGGTTATGAAGCTTTCTTT
TRBV7-9,NA,NA,TRBJ1-2,CASSLDHAHGYTF,TGTGCCAGCAGCTTAGACCATGCGCATGGCTACACCTTC
TRBV2,NA,medium-sized,TRBJ1-1,CASSEGQGMNTEAFF,TGTGCCAGCAGTGAGGGCCAGGGAATGAACACTGAAGCTTTCTTT
TRBV5-6,NA,NA,TRBJ2-2,CASSLVIPGELFF,TGTGCCAGCAGCTTGGTTATCCCCGGGGAGCTGTTTTTT